Listed here are 9 T cell receptor beta chains from one sample, sequenced in a study of blood T cell repertoires in COVID-19. Sequenced by immunoSEQ multiplex PCR; TCRdb stores in-frame clones only, minus some. The table has a few hundred thousand clones, about 79% seen once. The sample consisted of peripheral blood. These receptors came from a man at least 80 years old with acute or convalescent COVID-19.

A few counts support this clone. The V gene is TRBV9, the J gene TRBJ2-3; D is unclear. Trimming stripped 4 bases from V and 1 base from J, with 7 bases between. Germline CDR1 reads SGDLS; CDR2 reads YYNGEE. This CDR3 has 13 residues. CDR3: CASSSRGTDTQYF. CDR3 nucleotides: TGTGCCAGCAGCTCTCGAGGCACAGATACGCAGTATTTT.

The chain is built from TRBV3-1 (or the pseudogene TRBV3-2) and TRBJ2-3, with D possibly being TRBD2 (6 bases). With 1 base removed from V and 6 bases from J, the gap between germline ends came to 14 bases. The CDR3 has 15 residues. Germline values: CDR1 LGHDT, CDR2 YNNKEL (reference sequence). This CDR3 reads CASSQGGDPMDTQYF. CDR3 DNA: TGTGCCAGCAGCCAAGGGGGGGACCCCATGGATACGCAGTATTTT.

This chain uses TRBV2 with TRBJ1-3, with D hard to call. Germline-derived CDR1 and CDR2 are SNHLY and FYNNEI. Trimming took 6 bases from V and 2 from J, leaving 11 bases between them. CDR3 size: 14 residues. DNA of the CDR3: TGTGCCAGCAGACTCCGTGGTGCTGGAAACACCATATATTTT. This codes for CASRLRGAGNTIYF. Filled out from reference TRBV2 and TRBJ1-3, the complete variable domain reads EPEVTQTPSHQVTQMGQEVILRCVPISNHLYFYWYRQILGQKVEFLVSFYNNEISEKSEIFDDQFSVERPDGSNFTLKIRSTKLEDSAMYFCASRLRGAGNTIYFGEGSWLTVV.

The chain couples TRBV7-9 to TRBJ2-1, with 7 bases lining up with TRBD2. CDR1 and CDR2 (germline): SEHNR, FQNEAQ (reference sequence). Trimming cost V 1 base and J 0 bases; bases outside gene matches: 12. This CDR3 has 19 residues. In DNA form, the CDR3 reads TGTGCCAGCAGCTTAGGGGTTGGCAGGGAGGGGCCCTCCTACAATGAGCAGTTCTTC. Translating it yields CASSLGVGREGPSYNEQFF.

This rearrangement joins TRBV19 to TRBJ1-2, with TRBD1 identical over 10 bases. This CDR3 contains 14 residues. Germline CDR1 is LNHDA and CDR2 is SQIVND (reference sequence). Trimming took 6 bases from V and 3 from J; bases not matched to a gene: 4. The CDR3, as DNA: TGTGCCAGTAGGCGGACAGGGGGAGACTATGGCTACACCTTC. As protein: CASRRTGGDYGYTF.

On this clone itself: One end of the junction does not line up with germline, which may come from a read error. This sequence joins TRBV27 and TRBJ1-2; TRBD1 agrees at 8 bases. This CDR3 comprises 12 residues. Germline V gene lookup returns CDR1 MNHEY and CDR2 SMNVEV (reference sequence). CDR3 residues: CGLPQGVYGYTF. The CDR3 DNA follows: TGCGGTCTCCCACAGGGGGTCTATGGCTACACCTTC.

This clone was seen only once. The chain joins TRBV29-1 to TRBJ2-7; D is unclear. The V end was cut by 0 bases, the J end by 4 bases, with 13 bases between. The CDR3 has 14 residues. Per the germline V gene, CDR1 is SQVTM and CDR2 is ANQGSEA. The chain's CDR3 is CSVEDTAFTYEQYF. DNA for the CDR3: TGCAGCGTTGAAGATACCGCGTTCACGTACGAGCAGTACTTC.

The chain is built from TRBV6-5 and TRBJ1-6; D gene unclear. CDR1 and CDR2 (germline): MNHEY, SVGAGI. The V gene lost 7 bases and the J gene lost 4 bases, with 8 bases spanning the gap. This CDR3 is 13 amino acids long. The CDR3 DNA follows: TGTGCCAGCAAGCAGGTTTATAATTCACCCCTCCACTTT. Translating gives CASKQVYNSPLHF.

There are a few counts of this clone. The CDR3 DNA reads TGTGCCAGTAGTATAGGCCCAGGGGGCTTCACAGATACGCAGTATTTT. Encoded protein: CASSIGPGGFTDTQYF. The rearrangement joins TRBV19 to TRBJ2-3; 8 bases match TRBD1. From germline, CDR1 is LNHDA and CDR2 SQIVND (reference sequence). J lost 2 bases, V lost 1 base, and 5 bases had no gene match. The CDR3 extends over 16 amino acids.